This T cell receptor (beta chain) comes out of a study of blood T cell repertoires in COVID-19. The V gene's germline CDR1 is MDHEN and CDR2 SYDVKM. The CDR3 has 14 amino acids. Germline trimming cut 5 bases from V and 5 bases from J; bases unmatched to any gene: 7. Per the study methods: The authors estimated nucleated cell counts from reference gene primer amplification. The data were produced by immunoSEQ multiplex PCR, yet TCRdb's version contains in-frame clones alone and is incomplete. D and trimming were read from the DNA, whereas the V and J calls and clone size are those reported in that table. The table has about 70,000 clones, around four fifths seen once.

Sequenced input: peripheral blood. The receptor comes from a human donor in a cohort sampled during active COVID-19. This sequence joins TRBV28 and TRBJ1-2, with 8 bases aligning to TRBD1. The CDR3 bases are TGTGCCAGCAGTACATCAGGGGGCAATTATGGCTACACCTTC. This encodes CASSTSGGNYGYTF.